This T cell receptor beta chain is from a study of T cells in Graves' hyperthyroidism and ophthalmopathy. CDR1 is LGHDT, CDR2 YNNKEL, per germline (reference sequence). The junction had 7 bases not matched to a gene; V was cut back by 5 bases and J by 0 bases. This CDR3 is 17 amino acids long. Note on this clonotype: A read error may explain this, as a much larger clone is one base away.

Amplified TCR beta CDR3 regions derived from RNA transcripts. First-round RT-PCR with HTBI primers amplified the TCR CDR3 region. TCRdb processed the multiplex PCR reads anew with MiXCR; each CDR3 protein has one entry. The sample holds under 400,000 distinct CDR3 sequences, more than 20% seen once. The chain has TRBV3-1 and TRBJ2-1, with 10 bases lining up with TRBD2. This sequence originates from a man aged 45-60 years with Graves' hyperthyroidism. The sequencing input was blood. Here the CDR3 reads CASSDGLAEGSYNEQFF. CDR3 nucleotide sequence: TGTGCCAGCAGCGATGGACTAGCGGAGGGCTCCTACAATGAGCAGTTCTTC.